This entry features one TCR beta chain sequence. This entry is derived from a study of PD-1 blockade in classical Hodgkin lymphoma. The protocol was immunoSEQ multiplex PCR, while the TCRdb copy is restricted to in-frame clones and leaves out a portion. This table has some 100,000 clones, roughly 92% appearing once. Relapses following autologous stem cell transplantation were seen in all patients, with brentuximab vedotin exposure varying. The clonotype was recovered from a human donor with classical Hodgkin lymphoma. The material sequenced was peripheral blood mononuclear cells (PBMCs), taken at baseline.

The CDR3 region is CASSVYSYEQYF. DNA of the CDR3: TGTGCCAGCAGCGTGTACTCCTACGAGCAGTACTTC. This sequence joins TRBV11-2 and TRBJ2-7; D not certain. Germline V gene data show CDR1 as SGHAT and CDR2 as FQNNGV. CDR3 length equals 12 residues. The V end lost 5 bases, the J end lost 0 bases, and 5 bases lay between the germline ends.